Below, 29 T cell receptor beta chains from the same sample are listed, as sequenced in a study of cytomegalovirus exposure and HLA in healthy donors. In the PCR, 60 Vbeta and 13 Jbeta primers were used. Only in-frame clones appear in the TCRdb table, and some are missing; sequencing was by immunoSEQ multiplex PCR. In the table there are fewer than 120,000 clones, 80% of which are singletons. The sample taken for sequencing was PBMCs. The receptors were gathered from a woman aged 55-70 years in good health and CMV-seropositive.

This clone was recorded once. V gene TRBV18 combines with J gene TRBJ2-7; D is undetermined. There are 11 residues in the CDR3. V dropped 6 bases and J dropped 1 base, with 4 bases sitting between them. Germline-derived CDR1 and CDR2 are KGHSH and LQKENI. DNA of the CDR3: TGTGCCAGCTCGTCGTCCTACGAGCAGTACTTC. Translated: CASSSSYEQYF.

In nucleotides, the CDR3 is TGTGCCAGCATCTCGGCGGGAGAAACCGGGGAGCTGTTTTTT. It translates to CASISAGETGELFF. This chain joins TRBV2 and TRBJ2-2; 7 positions match TRBD2. The CDR3 runs 14 residues. Looked up from germline, CDR1 is SNHLY and CDR2 is FYNNEI. V shed 7 bases, J shed 5 bases, and the junction held 7 bases outside the gene matches.

This clone appeared a single time. This chain connects TRBV5-4 to TRBJ2-5; 10 bases align to TRBD2. The J call may be mistaken, given a closer DNA end match to TRBJ2-7. Germline values: CDR1 SGHNT, CDR2 YYREEE (reference sequence). The CDR3 consists of 17 residues. Here the CDR3 DNA reads TGTGCCAGCAGCGCCTCCTGGTCTAGCGGGAGTACCTACGAGCAGTACTTC. The encoded protein is CASSASWSSGSTYEQYF.

The chain has TRBV9 and TRBJ2-1; perhaps TRBD1 as D (6 bases). The V gene lost 2 bases and the J gene lost 6 bases, with 9 bases spanning the gap. CDR1 is SGDLS, CDR2 YYNGEE, per germline. This CDR3 comprises 13 residues. CDR3 coding DNA: TGTGCCAGCAGCGTGGGGGCGGGCAATGAGCAGTTCTTC. Encoded protein: CASSVGAGNEQFF.

In this sample, this clone turned up a few times. The chain has TRBV28 and TRBJ1-1, with D perhaps TRBD1 (5 bases). Trimming left V 6 bases short and J 5 bases short, with 22 bases between. Germline CDR1 and CDR2: MDHEN and SYDVKM. The CDR3 is made up of 16 amino acids. The CDR3 protein is CASRYFRGRGLTEAFF. The CDR3, as DNA: TGTGCCAGCAGGTACTTTAGGGGCCGGGGGTTGACTGAAGCTTTCTTT.

This CDR3 reads CASSLDTGGYEQYF. CDR3 DNA: TGTGCCAGCAGTTTAGACACAGGGGGCTACGAGCAGTACTTC. J is TRBJ2-7 and V is TRBV27; 8 bases align to TRBD1. V trimming: 2 bases; J trimming: 3 bases; junction bases outside the gene matches: 3. Germline V gene lookup returns CDR1 MNHEY and CDR2 SMNVEV (reference sequence). This CDR3 has 14 residues.

This chain uses TRBV11-3 with TRBJ2-1; no reliable D call. Per germline, CDR1 SGHNT and CDR2 YENEEA. CDR3 length: 15 residues. The V gene lost 1 base and the J gene lost 9 bases, with 16 bases spanning the gap. The CDR3 protein is CASSLGTARHSEQFF. DNA for the CDR3: TGTGCCAGCAGCTTAGGAACAGCCCGTCATTCTGAGCAGTTCTTC.

The rearrangement uses TRBV19 and TRBJ2-2; tentatively, D is TRBD1 (5 bases). The CDR3 runs 14 residues. From germline, CDR1 is LNHDA and CDR2 SQIVND (reference sequence). The V and J ends lost 7 bases and 6 bases respectively, with 15 bases between them. DNA of the CDR3: TGTGCCAGTACCCGAGCAGGGTTTTCCGGGGAGCTGTTTTTT. It translates to CASTRAGFSGELFF.

The rearrangement joins TRBV6-5 to TRBJ1-1, with D tentatively TRBD1 (5 bases). V was trimmed by 0 bases and J by 13 bases, leaving 21 bases between them. The CDR3 loop spans 15 amino acids. Germline V gives CDR1 MNHEY, CDR2 SVGAGI. Here the CDR3 reads CASSYSFAGRTGCFF. The CDR3 DNA sequence: TGTGCCAGCAGTTACTCGTTCGCAGGGAGGACGGGTTGTTTCTTT.

The chain links TRBV11-2 to TRBJ2-5; D unclear. The ends were cut back, 1 base at V and 1 base at J, with 10 bases in the middle. This CDR3 has 15 residues. The V gene's germline CDR1 is SGHAT and CDR2 FQNNGV. The CDR3 loop is CASSLGASFQETQYF. CDR3 DNA sequence: TGTGCCAGCAGCTTAGGGGCAAGCTTCCAAGAGACCCAGTACTTC.

The chain has TRBV7-3 and TRBJ2-5; 8 bases agree with TRBD2. This CDR3 comprises 14 residues. V lost 5 bases and J lost 5; bases outside the gene matches: 7. Germline V gives CDR1 SGHTA, CDR2 FQGTGA. CDR3 nucleotides: TGTGCCAGCAGCCCGGGGGGGGGACGGGAGACCCAGTACTTC. Translation: CASSPGGGRETQYF.

This chain's CDR3 is CASSLGQYNEKLFF. The CDR3 region has the DNA TGTGCCAGCAGCTTAGGGCAGTATAATGAAAAACTGTTTTTT. The rearrangement uses TRBV7-9 and TRBJ1-4, with D hard to call. Germline-derived CDR1 and CDR2 are SEHNR and FQNEAQ (reference sequence). The CDR3 is 14 amino acids. Trimming removed 1 base at V and 4 bases at J, with 7 bases between.

V is TRBV5-1 and J is TRBJ2-7; 8 bases are a match to TRBD2. The germline CDR1 and CDR2 sequences are SGHRS and YFSETQ. The J segment lost 7 bases and the V segment lost 4 bases, leaving 13 bases of the junction unmatched. The CDR3 has 15 amino acids. CDR3 residues: CASSLTGTRSGEQYF. Written as DNA, the CDR3 is TGCGCCAGCAGCCTGACCGGGACTAGATCGGGTGAGCAGTACTTC.

The J gene is TRBJ1-3, the V gene TRBV7-2, with a possible D match to TRBD1 (5 bases). CDR3 size: 14 residues. Germline V gene sequence: CDR1 SGHTA, CDR2 FQGNSA. The V end lost 1 base, the J end lost 4 bases, and 8 bases lay between the germline ends. CDR3 loop: CASSLDPGGNTIYF. The CDR3 DNA sequence: TGTGCCAGCAGCTTAGATCCAGGGGGAAACACCATATATTTT.

This clone showed up just once. The chain couples TRBV5-4 to TRBJ2-7; 12 bases align to TRBD2. There are 15 residues in the CDR3. In germline, CDR1 is SGHNT, CDR2 YYREEE (reference sequence). The V segment lost 3 bases and the J segment 3 bases; nucleotides outside the gene matches: 4. For the CDR3, the DNA is TGTGCCAGCAGCTCGCCGACTAGCGGGAGCTACGAGCAGTACTTC. Protein: CASSSPTSGSYEQYF.

This clone was seen a few times. The CDR3 coding sequence is TGTGCCAGCAGGATAGTCAGGGACGAGCAGTACTTC. This sequence encodes CASRIVRDEQYF. The chain carries TRBV6-1 and TRBJ2-7, with D perhaps TRBD1 (5 bases). CDR1 is MNHNS, CDR2 SASEGT, per germline. This CDR3 region has 12 residues. V gave up 6 bases and J gave up 5 bases, with 11 bases separating them.

The chain is built from TRBV2 and TRBJ2-1; D possibly corresponds to TRBD1 (8 bases). Trimming shortened V by 9 bases and J by 4 bases, and 16 bases separated the two germline ends. The V gene's germline CDR1 is SNHLY and CDR2 FYNNEI. The CDR3 contains 14 residues. The CDR3 spells CARGGTGAYNEQFF. The CDR3, as DNA: TGTGCCAGGGGAGGGACAGGCGCATACAATGAGCAGTTCTTC.

V usage is TRBV18 and J usage is TRBJ2-7, with a possible D match to TRBD2 (6 bases). This CDR3 is 16 amino acids long. Trimming shortened V by 6 bases and J by 4 bases, and 22 bases separated the two germline ends. Germline CDR1 reads KGHSH; CDR2 reads LQKENI. CDR3 residues: CASSKGSGESVYEQYF. The CDR3 DNA sequence: TGTGCCAGCTCCAAGGGTTCGGGGGAGTCGGTTTACGAGCAGTACTTC.

CDR3: CASHYLGDEQYF. As DNA, the CDR3 is TGTGCCAGTCACTACCTCGGGGACGAGCAGTACTTC. The genes are TRBV6-1 and TRBJ2-7, with D possibly being TRBD2 (5 bases). The CDR3 loop spans 12 amino acids. From germline, CDR1 is MNHNS and CDR2 SASEGT. Trimming left V 9 bases short and J 5 bases short, with 14 bases between.

As to this clone: Other DNA sequences in the sample encode the same CDR3. The gene calls are TRBV7-6 and TRBJ2-2, with D perhaps TRBD1 (6 bases). Germline loops: CDR1 SGHVS, CDR2 FNYEAQ. The CDR3 totals 17 residues. V was trimmed by 5 bases and J by 0 bases, leaving 16 bases between them. This CDR3 reads CASSVRSGTTNTGELFF. In DNA, the CDR3 is TGTGCCAGCAGCGTACGGTCCGGGACAACGAACACCGGGGAGCTGTTTTTT.

This clone was picked up one time. CDR3 nucleotides: TGTGCCAGCAGTGACAGAAGTACTGAAGCTTTCTTT. This sequence encodes CASSDRSTEAFF. The V call is TRBV2, the J call TRBJ1-1; D unresolved. The V and J ends lost 3 bases and 5 bases respectively, with 7 bases between them. The CDR3 is 12 amino acids. Germline V gene data show CDR1 as SNHLY and CDR2 as FYNNEI.

The rearrangement joins TRBV11-3 to TRBJ2-1; 15 nucleotides match TRBD2. Trimming cost V 4 bases and J 8 bases; bases outside gene matches: 9. The germline gives CDR1 SGHNT, CDR2 YENEEA. The CDR3 extends over 17 amino acids. Here the CDR3 reads CASSWGLAGGPSDEQFF. CDR3 DNA sequence: TGTGCCAGCAGCTGGGGACTAGCGGGAGGTCCATCTGATGAGCAGTTCTTC.

This clone was seen a few times. The V call is TRBV29-1, the J call TRBJ2-5; maybe TRBD2 (5 bases). CDR1 is SQVTM, CDR2 ANQGSEA, per germline. Trimming left V 4 bases short and J 5 bases short, with 11 bases between. This CDR3 contains 12 residues. CDR3 bases: TGCAGCGTTGTTGAAGAGGGCGAGACCCAGTACTTC. Translating gives CSVVEEGETQYF.

The chain couples TRBV6-5 to TRBJ2-5; D uncertain. The CDR3 totals 11 residues. Germline V gene data show CDR1 as MNHEY and CDR2 as SVGAGI. Trimming removed 5 bases at V and 4 bases at J, with 5 bases between. As DNA, the CDR3 is TGTGCCAGCAGTGGCCGAGAGACCCAGTACTTC. Its translation is CASSGRETQYF.

This rearrangement joins TRBV5-5 to TRBJ2-7; D perhaps matches TRBD1 (7 bases). Germline V lookup: CDR1 SGHKS, CDR2 YYEKEE (reference sequence). Trimming cost V 2 bases and J 4 bases, with 31 bases left between them. The CDR3 loop spans 20 amino acids. CDR3 nucleotides: TGTGCCAGCAGCTTTCTGACGTGGTCGAGGGAGGACAGGACCGATTACGAGCAGTACTTC. As protein: CASSFLTWSREDRTDYEQYF.

The chain uses TRBV4-1 and TRBJ1-5, with 8 bases that match TRBD1. Germline CDR1 reads MGHRA; CDR2 reads YSYEKL. V trimming: 4 bases; J trimming: 1 base; junction bases outside the gene matches: 3. This CDR3 is built from 15 residues. DNA for the CDR3: TGCGCCAGCAGCCTGACAGGGGCGAGCAATCAGCCCCAGCATTTT. Translation: CASSLTGASNQPQHF.

CDR3 nucleotide sequence: TGTGCCAGCAGCCCAGGGGGCCGGAACACTGAAGCTTTCTTT. Its protein product is CASSPGGRNTEAFF. This chain links TRBV28 with TRBJ1-1; 8 bases align to TRBD1. CDR3 length: 14 amino acids. The V gene's germline CDR1 is MDHEN and CDR2 SYDVKM. Trimming cost V 6 bases and J 1 base; bases outside gene matches: 4.

This chain joins TRBV9 and TRBJ2-3, with D possibly being TRBD2 (6 bases). Trimming removed 0 bases at V and 1 base at J, with 12 bases between. The CDR3 contains 16 residues. The germline gives CDR1 SGDLS, CDR2 YYNGEE. The CDR3 sequence is CASSVEGLTGTDTQYF. The CDR3 DNA reads as TGTGCCAGCAGCGTAGAGGGACTGACTGGCACAGATACGCAGTATTTT.

V gene TRBV2 combines with J gene TRBJ2-3; 9 bases are shared with TRBD1. Germline CDR1 is SNHLY and CDR2 is FYNNEI. V shed 3 bases, J shed 2 bases, and the junction held 6 bases outside the gene matches. This CDR3 spans 16 amino acids. CDR3: CASSEADRGNTDTQYF. For the CDR3, the DNA is TGTGCCAGCAGTGAGGCGGACAGGGGAAACACAGATACGCAGTATTTT.